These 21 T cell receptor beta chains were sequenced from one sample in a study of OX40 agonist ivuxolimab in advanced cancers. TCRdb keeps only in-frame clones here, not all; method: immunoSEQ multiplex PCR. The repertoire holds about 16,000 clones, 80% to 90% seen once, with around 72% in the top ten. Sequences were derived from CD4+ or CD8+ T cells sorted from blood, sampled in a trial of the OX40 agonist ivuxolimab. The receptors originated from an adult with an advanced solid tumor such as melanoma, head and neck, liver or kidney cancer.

CDR3: CASSLRQGSQETQYF. DNA for the CDR3: TGCGCCAGCAGCTTACGACAGGGCTCCCAAGAGACCCAGTACTTC. The genes are TRBV5-1 and TRBJ2-5, with 7 bases identical to TRBD1. V shed 2 bases, J shed 1 base, and the junction held 5 bases outside the gene matches. Germline CDR1 reads SGHRS; CDR2 reads YFSETQ. CDR3 size: 15 residues.

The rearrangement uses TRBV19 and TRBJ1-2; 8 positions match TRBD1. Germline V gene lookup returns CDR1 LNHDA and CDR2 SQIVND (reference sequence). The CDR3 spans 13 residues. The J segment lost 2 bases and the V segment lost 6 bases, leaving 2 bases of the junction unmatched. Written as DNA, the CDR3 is TGTGCCAGTAGAGGGACAGGAAACTATGGCTACACCTTC. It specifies CASRGTGNYGYTF.

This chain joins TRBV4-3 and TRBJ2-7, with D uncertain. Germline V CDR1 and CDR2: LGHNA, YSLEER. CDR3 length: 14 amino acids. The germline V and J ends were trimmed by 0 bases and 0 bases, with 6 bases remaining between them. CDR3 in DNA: TGCGCCAGCAGCCAAGACAAGAGCTCCTACGAGCAGTACTTC. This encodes CASSQDKSSYEQYF.

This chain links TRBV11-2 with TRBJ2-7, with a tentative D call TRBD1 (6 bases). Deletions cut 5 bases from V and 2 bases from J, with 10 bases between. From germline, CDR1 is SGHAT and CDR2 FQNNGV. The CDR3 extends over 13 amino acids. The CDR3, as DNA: TGTGCCAGCAGCCTCGGGACACCCTACGAGCAGTACTTC. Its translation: CASSLGTPYEQYF.

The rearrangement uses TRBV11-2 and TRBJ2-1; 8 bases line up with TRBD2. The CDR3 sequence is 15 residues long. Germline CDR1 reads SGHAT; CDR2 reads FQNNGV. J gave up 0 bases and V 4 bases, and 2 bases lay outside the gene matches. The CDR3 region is CASSYSGSSYNEQFF. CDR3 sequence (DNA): TGTGCCAGCAGCTACAGCGGGAGCTCCTACAATGAGCAGTTCTTC.

The DNA of the CDR3 is TGCGCCAGCAGCCAAGACGGACTAGTTACCTACAATGAGCAGTTCTTC. Translation gives CASSQDGLVTYNEQFF. J is TRBJ2-1 and V is TRBV4-1; 7 bases match TRBD2. The CDR3 is 16 residues long. Germline V gives CDR1 MGHRA, CDR2 YSYEKL. Losses at the gene ends were 0 bases for V and 2 bases for J; bases not matched to a gene: 4.

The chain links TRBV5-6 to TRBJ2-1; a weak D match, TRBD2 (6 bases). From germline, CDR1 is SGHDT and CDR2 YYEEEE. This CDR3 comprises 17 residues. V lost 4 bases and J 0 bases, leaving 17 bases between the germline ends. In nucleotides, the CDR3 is TGTGCCAGCAGCCGGGGACTCCCGTTGAGCTCCTACAATGAGCAGTTCTTC. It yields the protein CASSRGLPLSSYNEQFF.

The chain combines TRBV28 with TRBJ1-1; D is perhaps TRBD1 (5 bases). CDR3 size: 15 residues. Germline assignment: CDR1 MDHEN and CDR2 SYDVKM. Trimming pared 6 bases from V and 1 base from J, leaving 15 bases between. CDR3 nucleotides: TGTGCCAGCAGCTTGACAGACAATCGGAACACTGAAGCTTTCTTT. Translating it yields CASSLTDNRNTEAFF.

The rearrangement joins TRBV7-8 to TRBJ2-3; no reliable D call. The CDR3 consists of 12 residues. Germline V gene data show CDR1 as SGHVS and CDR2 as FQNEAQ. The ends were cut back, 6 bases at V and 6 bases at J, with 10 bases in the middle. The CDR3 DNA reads TGTGCCAGCAGAAACGTGGGGGATACGCAGTATTTT. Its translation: CASRNVGDTQYF.

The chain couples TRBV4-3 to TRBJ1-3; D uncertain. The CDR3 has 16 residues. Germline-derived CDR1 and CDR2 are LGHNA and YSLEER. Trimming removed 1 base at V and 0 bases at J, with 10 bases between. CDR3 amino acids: CASSQAQDLSGNTIYF. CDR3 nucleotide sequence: TGCGCCAGCAGCCAAGCCCAGGATCTCTCTGGAAACACCATATATTTT.

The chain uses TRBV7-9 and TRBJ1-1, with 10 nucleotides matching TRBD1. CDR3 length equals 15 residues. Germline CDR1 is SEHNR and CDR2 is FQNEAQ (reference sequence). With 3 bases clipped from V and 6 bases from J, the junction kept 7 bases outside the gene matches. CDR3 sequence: CASSFLDRGQAEAFF. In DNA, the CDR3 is TGTGCCAGCAGCTTCCTTGACAGGGGGCAGGCTGAAGCTTTCTTT.

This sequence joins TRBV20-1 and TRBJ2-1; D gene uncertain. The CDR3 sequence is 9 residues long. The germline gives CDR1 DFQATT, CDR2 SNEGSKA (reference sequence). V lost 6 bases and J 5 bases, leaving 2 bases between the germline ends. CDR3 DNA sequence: TGCAGTGCCAACAATGAGCAGTTCTTC. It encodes CSANNEQFF.

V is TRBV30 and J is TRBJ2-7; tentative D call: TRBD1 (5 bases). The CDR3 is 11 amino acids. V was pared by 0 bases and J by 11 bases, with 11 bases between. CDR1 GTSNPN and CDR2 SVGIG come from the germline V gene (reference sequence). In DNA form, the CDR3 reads TGTGCCTGGAGTGTAGGGCAGGGAAAGTACTTC. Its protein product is CAWSVGQGKYF.

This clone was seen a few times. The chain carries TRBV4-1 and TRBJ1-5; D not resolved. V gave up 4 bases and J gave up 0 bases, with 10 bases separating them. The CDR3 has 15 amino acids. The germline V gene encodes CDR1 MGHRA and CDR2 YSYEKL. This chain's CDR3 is CASSLDTTSNQPQHF. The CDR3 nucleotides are TGCGCCAGCAGCCTCGACACTACTAGCAATCAGCCCCAGCATTTT.

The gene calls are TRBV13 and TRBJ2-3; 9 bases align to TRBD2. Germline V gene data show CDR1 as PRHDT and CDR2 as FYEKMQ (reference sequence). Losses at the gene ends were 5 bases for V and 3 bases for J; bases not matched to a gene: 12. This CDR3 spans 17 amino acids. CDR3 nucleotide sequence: TGTGCCAGCAGCGGAGGACTAGCGAGAGGGGCGACAGATACGCAGTATTTT. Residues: CASSGGLARGATDTQYF.

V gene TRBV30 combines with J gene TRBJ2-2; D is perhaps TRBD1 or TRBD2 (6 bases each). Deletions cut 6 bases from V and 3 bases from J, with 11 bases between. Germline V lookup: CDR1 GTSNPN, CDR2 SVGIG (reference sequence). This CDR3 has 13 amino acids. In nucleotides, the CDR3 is TGTGCCTGCTACGGGGGCGACACCGGGGAGCTGTTTTTT. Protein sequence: CACYGGDTGELFF. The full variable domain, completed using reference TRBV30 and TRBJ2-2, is SQTIHQWPATLVQPVGSPLSLECTVEGTSNPNLYWYRQAAGRGLQLLFYSVGIGQISSEVPQNLSASRPQDRQFILSSKKLLLSDSGFYLCACYGGDTGELFFGEGSRLTVL.

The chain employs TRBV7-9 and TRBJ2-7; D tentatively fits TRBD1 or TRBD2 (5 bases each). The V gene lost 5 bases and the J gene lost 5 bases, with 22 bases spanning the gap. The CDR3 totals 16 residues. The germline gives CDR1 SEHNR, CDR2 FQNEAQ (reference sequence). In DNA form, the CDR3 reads TGTGCCAGCAGCCCCTCCGGGACCTTAAAAGACCACGAGCAGTACTTC. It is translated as CASSPSGTLKDHEQYF.

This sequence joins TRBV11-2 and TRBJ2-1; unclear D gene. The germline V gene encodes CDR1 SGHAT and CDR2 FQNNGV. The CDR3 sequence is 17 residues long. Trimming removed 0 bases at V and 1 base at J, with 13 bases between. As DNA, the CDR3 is TGTGCCAGCAGCTTAGATCGTTCGCTGCTTTCCTACAATGAGCAGTTCTTC. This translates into CASSLDRSLLSYNEQFF.

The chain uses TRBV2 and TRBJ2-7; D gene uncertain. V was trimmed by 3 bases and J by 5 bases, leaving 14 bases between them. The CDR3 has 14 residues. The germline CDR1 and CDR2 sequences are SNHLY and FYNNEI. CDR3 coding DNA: TGTGCCAGCAGTGATTTTAACAGTTTCCACGAGCAGTACTTC. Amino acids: CASSDFNSFHEQYF.

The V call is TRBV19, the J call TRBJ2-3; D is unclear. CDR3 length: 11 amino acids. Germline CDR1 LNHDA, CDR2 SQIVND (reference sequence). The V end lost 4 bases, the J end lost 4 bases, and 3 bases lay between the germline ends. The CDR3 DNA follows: TGTGCCAGTAGTAGCTCAGATACGCAGTATTTT. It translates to CASSSSDTQYF.

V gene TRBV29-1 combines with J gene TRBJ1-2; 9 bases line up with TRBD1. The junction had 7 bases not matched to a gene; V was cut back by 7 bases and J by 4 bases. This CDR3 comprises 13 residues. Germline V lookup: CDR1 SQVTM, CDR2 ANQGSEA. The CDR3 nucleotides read TGCAGCGCCTGGACAGGGGCATCCTATGGCTACACCTTC. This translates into CSAWTGASYGYTF.